Listed below are T cell receptor beta chains from one sample, sequenced in a study of T cell responses to AZD1222 COVID-19 vaccine. Measured with immunoSEQ multiplex PCR; TCRdb has only the in-frame clones, and not every one. The table records around 44,000 clones, roughly 85% of them present only once. Here the sequenced sample was peripheral blood, taken 28 days after the second AZD1222 dose. The receptor set was obtained from an adult who received the AZD1222 COVID-19 vaccine. Each CDR3 is given with its conserved first and last residue. The D gene is left open where the match is weak. Size tells how often a clone was seen (once, few, many) or the class of an expanded clone, and some rows leave it out.

.	few	TRBV28	TRBJ1-1	12	TGTGCCAGCAGTTTCGGGCAGATGGAAGCTTTCTTT	CASSFGQMEAFF
TRBD2	.	TRBV19	TRBJ2-3	15	TGTGCCAGTAGTATATTGTCTAGCGGAGTGGATACGCAGTATTTT	CASSILSSGVDTQYF
.	once	TRBV13	TRBJ2-5	14	TGTGCCAGCAGCTTACGGGTGCTACAAGAGACCCAGTACTTC	CASSLRVLQETQYF
TRBD2	.	TRBV5-4	TRBJ2-3	15	TGTGCCAGCAGCCTCCCGGGACTAGTGGTAGATACGCAGTATTTT	CASSLPGLVVDTQYF
TRBD1	.	TRBV7-9	TRBJ1-2	15	TGTGCCAGCAGCCGAGACAACAGGGGATTCTATGGCTACACCTTC	CASSRDNRGFYGYTF
TRBD2	.	TRBV5-1	TRBJ2-1	16	TGCGCCAGCAGCTGGGGCGGGACTAGCGGGAGAAATGAGCAGTTCTTC	CASSWGGTSGRNEQFF
.	.	TRBV7-2	TRBJ1-2	13	TGTGCCAGCAGCTTGGGGGGCTACTATGGCTACACCTTC	CASSLGGYYGYTF
.	.	TRBV28	TRBJ1-5	17	TGTGCCAGCAGTCCAGTCCGCGTAGGGGTTGGCAATCAGCCCCAGCATTTT	CASSPVRVGVGNQPQHF
TRBD1	few	TRBV5-4	TRBJ1-1	15	TGTGCCAGCAGCCGGACAGGACCGGGGAACACTGAAGCTTTCTTT	CASSRTGPGNTEAFF
.	.	TRBV15	TRBJ1-1	13	TGTGCCACCAGCCGGCGACATGGCGCTGAAGCTTTCTTT	CATSRRHGAEAFF
.	.	TRBV5-1	TRBJ2-5	17	TGCGCCAGCAGCTTGGGGGTTGCGGCCAGCCAACAAGAGACCCAGTACTTC	CASSLGVAASQQETQYF
TRBD2	.	TRBV5-1	TRBJ2-7	16	TGCGCCAGCTCCCATGGGTCTAGCGGGCTTTCCTACGAGCAGTACTTC	CASSHGSSGLSYEQYF
.	.	TRBV2	TRBJ2-1	15	TGTGCCAGCAGTGAAATGGCTAGCCCCTACAATGAGCAGTTCTTC	CASSEMASPYNEQFF
.	.	TRBV7-3	TRBJ2-7	17	TGTGCCAGCAGCCTGAACCCCCTACGGGAGTGGGACTACGAGCAGTACTTC	CASSLNPLREWDYEQYF
TRBD2	.	TRBV11-3	TRBJ2-1	16	TGTGCCAGCAGCTTACGGGGGGGGTCCTCCTACAATGAGCAGTTCTTC	CASSLRGGSSYNEQFF
.	.	TRBV7-7	TRBJ2-7	13	TGTGCCAGCAGCTTAGGTCGGTCCTACGAGCAGTACTTC	CASSLGRSYEQYF
.	.	TRBV20-1	TRBJ2-5	14	TGCAGTGCTAGTCCTGGGGCGGGTCGGGAGACCCAGTACTTC	CSASPGAGRETQYF
TRBD1	.	TRBV24-1	TRBJ2-7	16	TGTGCCACCAGTGATGCCCGGGGACAGGGACCCTACGAGCAGTACTTC	CATSDARGQGPYEQYF
.	once	TRBV3-1/TRBV3-2	TRBJ2-7	15	TGTGCCAGCAGCCTGGGGGGGCTCTCCTCCTACGAGCAGTACTTC	CASSLGGLSSYEQYF
.	.	TRBV5-8	TRBJ2-1	13	TGTGCCAGCAGCTCCTCTAGCGCCGATGAGCAGTTCTTC	CASSSSSADEQFF
TRBD2	.	TRBV28	TRBJ2-3	15	TGTGCCAGCATGTCTAGCGGGAGTGTTTTAGATACGCAGTATTTT	CASMSSGSVLDTQYF
.	.	TRBV28	TRBJ2-3	17	TGTGCCAGCAGTTTATGGATCGTTGCGGGATACACAGATACGCAGTATTTT	CASSLWIVAGYTDTQYF
.	.	TRBV27	TRBJ2-7	13	TGTGCCAGCAGTTTAGGAGGGGTCGGAGAGCAGTACTTC	CASSLGGVGEQYF
.	.	TRBV19	TRBJ1-5	14	TGTGCCAGCATCGGCCCCGCGCCACTTCAGCCCCAGCATTTT	CASIGPAPLQPQHF
.	.	TRBV6-8	TRBJ2-1	17	TGTGCCAGCAGTTACTCGAGCGCGGGTCGCTCCTACAATGAGCAGTTCTTC	CASSYSSAGRSYNEQFF
TRBD1	.	TRBV3-1/TRBV3-2	TRBJ1-5	17	TGTGCCAGCAGCCAAGGTGTCCTTTCACAGGGGAACCAGCCCCAGCATTTT	CASSQGVLSQGNQPQHF
TRBD1	.	TRBV5-6	TRBJ2-3	14	TGTGCCAGCAGCCAGGACAGGGGAGGGGATACGCAGTATTTT	CASSQDRGGDTQYF
.	.	TRBV19	TRBJ1-5	14	TGTGCCAGTAGTTGGGCAGAGAGCAATCAGCCCCAGCATTTT	CASSWAESNQPQHF
.	.	TRBV28	TRBJ2-7	14	.	CASSSSGTLYEQYF
.	once	TRBV7-9	TRBJ2-1	14	TGTGCCAGCAGCTTCATGGACTTCAACAATGAGCAGTTCTTC	CASSFMDFNNEQFF
.	once	TRBV18	TRBJ2-1	12	TGTGCCAGCCAAGGTGGGGGCAATGAGCAGTTCTTC	CASQGGGNEQFF
.	.	TRBV7-9	TRBJ2-7	13	TGTGCCAGCGGCGAGGACAGCAACTACGAGCAGTACTTC	CASGEDSNYEQYF
.	.	TRBV3-1/TRBV3-2	TRBJ2-2	14	TGTGCCAGCAGCCAAGATTTGAACACCGGGGAGCTGTTTTTT	CASSQDLNTGELFF
TRBD1	once	TRBV5-1	TRBJ2-3	16	TGCGCCAGCAGCTTGGCCGGGGACAGGTCGCCAGATACGCAGTATTTT	CASSLAGDRSPDTQYF
.	.	TRBV25-1	TRBJ2-7	12	TGTGCCAGCAGCGCGACTAGAAACGAGCAGTACTTC	CASSATRNEQYF
TRBD1	.	TRBV5-4	TRBJ1-2	15	TGTGCCAGCAGCCCCCGGACAGGAGAAAACTATGGCTACACCTTC	CASSPRTGENYGYTF
TRBD2	.	TRBV19	TRBJ2-1	17	TGTGCCAGTACCCCGGGGACCGGGACTAGCGGATACAATGAGCAGTTCTTC	CASTPGTGTSGYNEQFF
.	.	TRBV7-2	TRBJ1-6	17	TGTGCCAGCAGCTTAACCTACAGGAGCTCCTATAATTCACCCCTCCACTTT	CASSLTYRSSYNSPLHF
TRBD1	.	TRBV10-3	TRBJ1-5	16	TGTGCCATCAGTCAGTCAGTGACAGGGGATGATCAGCCCCAGCATTTT	CAISQSVTGDDQPQHF
TRBD2	.	TRBV10-3	TRBJ2-5	15	TGTGCCATCAGTGTAGCGGGAGGCCTTAAAGAGACCCAGTACTTC	CAISVAGGLKETQYF
.	.	TRBV7-2	TRBJ1-3	15	TGTGCCAGCAGCTTAGATACCGGGACAGGAAACACCATATATTTT	CASSLDTGTGNTIYF
.	once	TRBV5-1	TRBJ1-3	14	TGCGCCAGCAGCGCAGGGTCTACTGGAAACACCATATATTTT	CASSAGSTGNTIYF
TRBD1	.	TRBV2	TRBJ1-5	17	TGTGCCAGCAGTGAAAAAGAGGCTGGACAGGGGGGGATCGCCCAGCATTTT	CASSEKEAGQGGIAQHF
TRBD1	.	TRBV9	TRBJ1-2	15	TGTGCCAGCAGCGTCTCGGCAGGGGGGTGGTATGGCTACACCTTC	CASSVSAGGWYGYTF
.	.	TRBV10-3	TRBJ2-2	12	TGTGCCACTCAACAGGGCTCCGGGGAGCTGTTTTTT	CATQQGSGELFF
.	once	TRBV6-5	TRBJ1-5	13	TGTGCCAGCAGTTCAGGGAGTTATCAGCCCCAGCATTTT	CASSSGSYQPQHF
TRBD1	.	TRBV6-5	TRBJ2-7	14	TGTGCCAGCAGTTACAGGGACAGGGGCCACGAGCAGTACTTC	CASSYRDRGHEQYF
.	.	TRBV27	TRBJ1-6	12	TGTGCCAGCAGTTTACGGGATTCACCCCTCCACTTT	CASSLRDSPLHF
.	.	TRBV7-9	TRBJ1-2	14	TGTGCCAGCAGCTTAATCGGGGCATCCTATGGCTACACCTTC	CASSLIGASYGYTF
TRBD1	.	TRBV5-1	TRBJ2-7	15	TGCGCCAGCAGCTTGGAGGGACAGGGTTCCTACGAGCAGTACTTC	CASSLEGQGSYEQYF
TRBD2	.	TRBV7-2	TRBJ2-7	18	TGTGCCAGCAGCTTAGCGCTGCTAGCGGGAGGATCGAACTACGAGCAGTACTTC	CASSLALLAGGSNYEQYF
.	.	TRBV19	TRBJ2-1	19	TGTGCCAGTAGTATAGTGGGGCCCGGCGCCACTTCGGGATACAATGAGCAGTTCTTC	CASSIVGPGATSGYNEQFF
TRBD1	.	TRBV9	TRBJ2-3	15	TGTGCCAGCAGCGGTTCGGACAGGGAAACAGATACGCAGTATTTT	CASSGSDRETDTQYF
.	.	TRBV6-2/TRBV6-3	TRBJ1-1	13	TGTGCCAGCAGTTACCGCCGGGACACTGAAGCTTTCTTT	CASSYRRDTEAFF
TRBD2	.	TRBV28	TRBJ2-1	15	TGTGCCAGCAGTATTAGCGGGGAAGTTGCTAATGAGCAGTTCTTC	CASSISGEVANEQFF